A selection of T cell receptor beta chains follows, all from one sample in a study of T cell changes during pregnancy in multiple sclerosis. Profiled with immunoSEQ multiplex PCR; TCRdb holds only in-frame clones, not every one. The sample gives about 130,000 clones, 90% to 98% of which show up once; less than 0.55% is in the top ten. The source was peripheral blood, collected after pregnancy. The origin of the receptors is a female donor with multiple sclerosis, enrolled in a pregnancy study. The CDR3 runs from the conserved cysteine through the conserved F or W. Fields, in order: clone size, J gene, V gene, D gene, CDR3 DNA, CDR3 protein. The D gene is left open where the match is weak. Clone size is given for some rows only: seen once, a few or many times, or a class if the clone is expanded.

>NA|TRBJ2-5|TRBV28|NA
TGTGCCAGCAGTTTACTCGGGGGGCCTAGGACCCAGTACTTC
CASSLLGGPRTQYF
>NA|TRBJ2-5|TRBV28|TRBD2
TGTGCCAGCAGTTTAGGGGGACTAGCGGCCCAAGAGACCCAGTACTTC
CASSLGGLAAQETQYF
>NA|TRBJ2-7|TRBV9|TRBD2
TGTGCCAGCAGCTCCGGGGGGAGCTCCTACGAGCAGTACTTC
CASSSGGSSYEQYF
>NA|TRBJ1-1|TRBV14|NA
TGTGCCAGCAGCCTATTACCCGGGTCAGAAGCTTTCTTT
CASSLLPGSEAFF
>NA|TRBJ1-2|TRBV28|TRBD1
TGTGCCAGCAGTTTACCTAGACAGGGAACCCTCGACTATGGCTACACCTTC
CASSLPRQGTLDYGYTF
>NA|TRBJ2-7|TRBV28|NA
TGTGCCAGCAGCTACAGGGTAATGGGGGAGCAGTACTTC
CASSYRVMGEQYF
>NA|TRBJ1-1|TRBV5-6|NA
TGTGCCAGCAGTTGGCAGGGCGGGAACACTGAAGCTTTCTTT
CASSWQGGNTEAFF
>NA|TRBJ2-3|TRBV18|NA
TGTGCCAGCTCACCGCGGCCGGCGTCTCCAGATACGCAGTATTTT
CASSPRPASPDTQYF
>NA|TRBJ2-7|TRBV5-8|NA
TGTGCCAGCAGCCGCGGGTCGGTTCGGGCTTTGAACGAGCAGTACTTC
CASSRGSVRALNEQYF
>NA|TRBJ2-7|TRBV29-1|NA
TGCAGCGTTGGGTACAGCTACGAGCAGTACTTC
CSVGYSYEQYF
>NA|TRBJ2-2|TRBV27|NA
TGTGCCAGCAGTTTAATCGGCAGGGGTGGTTCGTCCGGGGAGCTGTTTTTT
CASSLIGRGGSSGELFF
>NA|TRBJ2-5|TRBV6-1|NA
TGTGCCAGCAGACAAACAGGGTTGGAGACCCAGTACTTC
CASRQTGLETQYF
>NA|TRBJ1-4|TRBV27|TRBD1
TGTGCCAGCAGATTGCCGGGACAGGGGGAAAAACTGTTTTTT
CASRLPGQGEKLFF
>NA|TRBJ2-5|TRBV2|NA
TGTGCCAGCAGGCCAGGACTAGTAGGGGGGCTTCGGTCTGAGACCCAGTACTTC
CASRPGLVGGLRSETQYF
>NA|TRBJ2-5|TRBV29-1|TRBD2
TGCAGCGGGAGGCTAGCGGGAGGAACCCAGTACTTC
CSGRLAGGTQYF
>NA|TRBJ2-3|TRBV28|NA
TGTGCCAGCACCCTCCAAGTTGACAGTCTCACAGATACGCAGTATTTT
CASTLQVDSLTDTQYF
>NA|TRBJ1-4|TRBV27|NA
TGTGCCAGCAGTTTAAGCGCCGGCCTTAATGAAAAACTGTTTTTT
CASSLSAGLNEKLFF
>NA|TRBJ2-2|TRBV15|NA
TGTGCCACCACCCCCGGGACCGGGGAGCTGTTTTTT
CATTPGTGELFF
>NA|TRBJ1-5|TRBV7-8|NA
TGTGCCAGCAGCTTAAACACAGGTCCCCATCAGCCCCAGCATTTT
CASSLNTGPHQPQHF
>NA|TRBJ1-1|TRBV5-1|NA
TGCGCCAGCAGCCCAGAACACCCTTTTCCACAGAACACTGAAGCTTTCTTT
CASSPEHPFPQNTEAFF
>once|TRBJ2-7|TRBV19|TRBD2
TGTGCCAGTAGCCCGACTAGCGGGAGAAGCGAGCAGTACTTC
CASSPTSGRSEQYF
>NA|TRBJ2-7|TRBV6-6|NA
TGTGCCAGCAGTTACTCGGCAGAGCAGTACTTC
CASSYSAEQYF
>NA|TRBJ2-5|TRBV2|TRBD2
TGTGCCAGCAGTGATCGCGGACTAGCGGGAGGGCCGATGGAGACCCAGTACTTC
CASSDRGLAGGPMETQYF
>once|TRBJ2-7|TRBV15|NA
TGTGCCACCAGCCGAGGGAGGTTCTACGAGCAGTACTTC
CATSRGRFYEQYF
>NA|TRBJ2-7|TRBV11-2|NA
TGTGCCAGCAGCTGGGGACAAGCCCCTATCGAGCAGTACTTC
CASSWGQAPIEQYF
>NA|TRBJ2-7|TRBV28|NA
TGTGCCAGCAGTTTTGGGCCGTCCACCCGCGAGCAGTACTTC
CASSFGPSTREQYF
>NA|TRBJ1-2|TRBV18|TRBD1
TGTGCCAGCTCAGCCGGGACAGGGAACTATGGCTACACCTTC
CASSAGTGNYGYTF
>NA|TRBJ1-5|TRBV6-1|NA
TGTGCCAGCCAATGGACAGCTTCCAATCAGCCCCAGCATTTT
CASQWTASNQPQHF
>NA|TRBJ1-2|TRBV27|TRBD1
TGTGCCAGCAGTTTCCTCTCCGTCCAGGGGGGTAGCTACACCTTC
CASSFLSVQGGSYTF
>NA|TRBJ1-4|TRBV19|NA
TGTGCCAGTAAGTCCTCGGCAACTAATGAAAAACTGTTTTTT
CASKSSATNEKLFF
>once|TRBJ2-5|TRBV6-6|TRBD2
TGTGCCAGCAGTGCCCCGGGGGGTGTCGAAGAGACCCAGTACTTC
CASSAPGGVEETQYF
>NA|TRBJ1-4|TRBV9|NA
TGTGCCAGCAGCGTAGACGTAACTCACGAAAAACTGTTTTTT
CASSVDVTHEKLFF
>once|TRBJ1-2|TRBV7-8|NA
TGTGCCAGCAGCCTAGGGGGGGGAAACGCCGTTAAGTATGGCTACACCTTC
CASSLGGGNAVKYGYTF
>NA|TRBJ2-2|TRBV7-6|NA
TGTGCCAGCAGCCTCACGGGTGCGAACACCGGGGAGCTGTTTTTT
CASSLTGANTGELFF
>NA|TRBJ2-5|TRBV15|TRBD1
TGTGCCACCAGCAGGGGGGGACAGGGGAAAGAGACCCAGTACTTC
CATSRGGQGKETQYF
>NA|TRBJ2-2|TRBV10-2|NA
TGCGCCACCTTCTCGGGGGAGCTGTTTTTT
CATFSGELFF
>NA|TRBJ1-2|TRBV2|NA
TGTGCCAGCAGTGAAGCGGGAATGGGCGGGCATGCCTATGGCTACACCTTC
CASSEAGMGGHAYGYTF
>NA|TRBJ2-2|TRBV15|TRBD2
TGTGCCACCAGCAGAGATACCCAGCGGGGGACCGGGGAGCTGTTTTTT
CATSRDTQRGTGELFF
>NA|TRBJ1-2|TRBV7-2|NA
TGTGCCAGCAGCTTCGGTCGTTCAAACTATGGCTACACCTTC
CASSFGRSNYGYTF
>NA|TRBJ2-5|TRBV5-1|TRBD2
TGCGCCAGCAGCTTGAGGAGTTGGCTAGCGGGAGGAGAGACCCAGTACTTC
CASSLRSWLAGGETQYF
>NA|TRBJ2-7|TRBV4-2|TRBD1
TGTGCCAGCAGCCAAGCGGGCCGGGACAGAACTTGGGGGGAGCAGTACTTC
CASSQAGRDRTWGEQYF
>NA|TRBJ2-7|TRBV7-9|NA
TGTGCCAGCAGCGAGTTCCAGCCAGGGGCCTACGAGCAGTACTTC
CASSEFQPGAYEQYF
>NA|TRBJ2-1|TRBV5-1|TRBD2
TGCGCCAGCAGACAGGGACTAGCGGTTGCCAATGAGCAGTTCTTC
CASRQGLAVANEQFF
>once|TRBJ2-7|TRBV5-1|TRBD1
TGCGCCAGCAGCTTGGGAGAACAGGGGAGATACGAGCAGTACTTC
CASSLGEQGRYEQYF
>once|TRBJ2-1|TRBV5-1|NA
TGCGCCAGCAGCTTGGCAGCATTGGGGGGTCATGGTGAGCAGTTCTTC
CASSLAALGGHGEQFF
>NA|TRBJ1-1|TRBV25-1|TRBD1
TGTGCCAGCAGTGGTTGGGGACAGATGCCGTTGAACACTGAAGCTTTCTTT
CASSGWGQMPLNTEAFF
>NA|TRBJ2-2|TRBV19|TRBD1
TGTGCCAGTAGTTTTACAGGGGTTGGCACCGGGGAGCTGTTTTTT
CASSFTGVGTGELFF
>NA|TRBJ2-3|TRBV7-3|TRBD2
TGTGCCAGCAGCAAGCTGCCTAGCGGGGGGACAGATACGCAGTATTTT
CASSKLPSGGTDTQYF
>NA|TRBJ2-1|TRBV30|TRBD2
TGTGCCTGGACCCCTAGCGGGTTCTCCTACAATGAGCAGTTCTTC
CAWTPSGFSYNEQFF
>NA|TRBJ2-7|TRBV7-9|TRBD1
TGTGCCAGCAGCCACCCCGGGGGACAGGGATTGTACGAGCAGTACTTC
CASSHPGGQGLYEQYF
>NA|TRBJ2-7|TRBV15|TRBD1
TGTGCCACCAGCAGAGATTGGAGTGACAGGGTCGAGCAGTACTTC
CATSRDWSDRVEQYF
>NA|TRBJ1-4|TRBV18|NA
TGTGCCAGCTCGCCGGGACTTGATGAAAAACTGTTTTTT
CASSPGLDEKLFF
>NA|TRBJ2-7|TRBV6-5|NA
TGTGCCAGCAGTGGCCGGGTCGCACGCGAGCAGTACTTC
CASSGRVAREQYF
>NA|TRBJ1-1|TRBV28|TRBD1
TGTGCCAGCAGAACCGGGACAGAGAACACTGAAGCTTTCTTT
CASRTGTENTEAFF
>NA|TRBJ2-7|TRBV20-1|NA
TGCAGTGCTAGAGCACTTTACGAGCAGTACTTC
CSARALYEQYF
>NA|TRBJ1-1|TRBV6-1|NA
TGTGCCACCGACTCCCGGAAATCAAAGGAAACTGAAGCTTTCTTT
CATDSRKSKETEAFF
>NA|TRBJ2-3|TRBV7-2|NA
TGTGCCAGCAGACTAGGGCGGAGCCCCGTAGTGGATACGCAGTATTTT
CASRLGRSPVVDTQYF
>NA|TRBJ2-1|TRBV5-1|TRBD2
TGCGCCACCGGCGGGCGGGAGAATCCGAATGAGCAGTTCTTC
CATGGRENPNEQFF
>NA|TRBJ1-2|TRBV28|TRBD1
TGTGCCAGCAAGGGACAGGGGAGGTTGGTCGCTGGCTACACCTTC
CASKGQGRLVAGYTF